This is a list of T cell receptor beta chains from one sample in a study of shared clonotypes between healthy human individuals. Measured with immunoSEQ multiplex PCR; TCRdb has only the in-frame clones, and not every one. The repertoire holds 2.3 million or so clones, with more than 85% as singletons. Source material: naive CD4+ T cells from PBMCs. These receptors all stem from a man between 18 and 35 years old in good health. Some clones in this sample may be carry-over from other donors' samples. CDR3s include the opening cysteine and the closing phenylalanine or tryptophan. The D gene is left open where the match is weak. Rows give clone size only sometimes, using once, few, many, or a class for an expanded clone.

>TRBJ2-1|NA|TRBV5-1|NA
CASSAQVGEQFF
TGCGCCAGCAGCGCCCAGGTGGGGGAGCAGTTCTTC
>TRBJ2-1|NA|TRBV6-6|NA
CASSPDGYNEQFF
TGTGCCAGCAGTCCCGACGGATACAATGAGCAGTTCTTC
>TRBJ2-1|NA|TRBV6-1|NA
CASRRGSYSYNEQFF
TGTGCCAGCAGAAGGGGTAGTTACTCCTACAATGAGCAGTTCTTC
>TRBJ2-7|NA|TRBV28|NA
CASSLTSAVRFYEQYF
TGTGCCAGCAGTTTAACGTCCGCAGTCAGATTCTACGAGCAGTACTTC
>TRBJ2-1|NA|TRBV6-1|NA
CASSESGRRMHEQFF
TGTGCCAGCAGTGAAAGTGGGAGACGGATGCATGAGCAGTTCTTC
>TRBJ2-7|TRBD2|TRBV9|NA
CASSAAGERYEQYF
TGTGCCAGCAGCGCAGCGGGAGAGAGATACGAGCAGTACTTC
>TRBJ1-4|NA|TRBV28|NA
CAITDSATNEKLFF
TGTGCCATCACTGACAGTGCAACTAATGAAAAACTGTTTTTT
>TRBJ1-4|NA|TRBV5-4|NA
CASSRGGITNEKLFF
TGTGCCAGCAGCCGCGGGGGTATTACTAATGAAAAACTGTTTTTT
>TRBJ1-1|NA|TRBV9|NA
CASSVRARGTEAFF
TGTGCCAGCAGCGTACGGGCCAGGGGCACTGAAGCTTTCTTT
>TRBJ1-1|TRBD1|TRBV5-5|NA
CASSPRQGNTEAFF
TGTGCCAGCAGCCCTCGACAGGGAAATACTGAAGCTTTCTTT
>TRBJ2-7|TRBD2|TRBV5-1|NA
CASSLLPPGLATPYEQYF
TGCGCCAGCAGCTTGCTCCCTCCGGGACTAGCGACCCCCTACGAGCAGTACTTC
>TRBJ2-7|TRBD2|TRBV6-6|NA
CASSYLAGPYEQYF
TGTGCCAGCAGTTACCTAGCGGGACCGTACGAGCAGTACTTC
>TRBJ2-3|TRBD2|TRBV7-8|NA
CASSKTGTRYTDTQYF
TGTGCCAGCAGCAAAACCGGGACTAGATACACAGATACGCAGTATTTT
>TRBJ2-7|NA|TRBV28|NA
CASSVAPGASSYEQYF
TGTGCCAGCAGTGTAGCCCCCGGCGCTAGCTCCTACGAGCAGTACTTC
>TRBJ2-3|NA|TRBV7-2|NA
CASSLDLRGTDTQYF
TGTGCCAGCAGCTTAGATTTGCGAGGCACAGATACGCAGTATTTT
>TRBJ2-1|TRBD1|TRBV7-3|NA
CASSQGQGDYNEQFF
TGTGCCAGCAGCCAGGGACAGGGGGACTACAATGAGCAGTTCTTC
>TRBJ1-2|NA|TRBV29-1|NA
CSGDRVQGYTF
TGCAGCGGGGACCGCGTTCAAGGCTACACCTTC
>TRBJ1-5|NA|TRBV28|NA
CAAAALLGNQPQHF
TGTGCCGCGGCAGCCTTACTGGGCAATCAGCCCCAGCATTTT
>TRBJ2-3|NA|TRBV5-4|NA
CASRSTRADTQYF
TGTGCCAGCAGATCTACTCGCGCAGATACGCAGTATTTT
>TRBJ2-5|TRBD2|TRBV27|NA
CASSLLAGRETQYF
TGTGCCAGCAGTTTATTAGCGGGAAGGGAGACCCAGTACTTC
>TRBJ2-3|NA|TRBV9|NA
CASSVGVSTDTQYF
TGTGCCAGCAGCGTAGGGGTGAGCACAGATACGCAGTATTTT
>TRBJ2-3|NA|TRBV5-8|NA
CASSLGQSTDTQYF
TGTGCCAGCAGCTTGGGGCAGAGCACAGATACGCAGTATTTT
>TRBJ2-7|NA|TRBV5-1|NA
CASSLRSSRSSYEQYF
TGCGCCAGCAGCCTTAGAAGTAGCCGGAGCTCCTACGAGCAGTACTTC
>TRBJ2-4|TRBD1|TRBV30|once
CAWSTGGVDIQYF
TGTGCCTGGAGCACAGGGGGCGTGGACATTCAGTACTTC
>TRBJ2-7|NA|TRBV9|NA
CASSVGKVEGFSYEQYF
TGTGCCAGCAGCGTAGGTAAGGTGGAGGGCTTCTCCTACGAGCAGTACTTC
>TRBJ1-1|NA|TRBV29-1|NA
CSVESQGWTEAFF
TGCAGCGTTGAATCCCAGGGTTGGACCGAAGCTTTCTTT
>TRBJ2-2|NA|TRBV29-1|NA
CSASSAGSGYTGELFF
TGCAGCGCGTCCTCGGCCGGGAGCGGATACACCGGGGAGCTGTTTTTT
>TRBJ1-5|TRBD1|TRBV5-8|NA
CASSLVAGGTKPQHF
TGTGCCAGCAGCTTGGTTGCAGGGGGCACGAAGCCCCAGCATTTT
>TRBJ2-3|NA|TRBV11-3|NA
CASSFGGPDTSTDTQYF
TGTGCCAGCAGCTTCGGCGGTCCGGACACTAGCACAGATACGCAGTATTTT
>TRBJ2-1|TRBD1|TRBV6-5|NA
CASSYSRGRGRNEQFF
TGTGCCAGCAGTTACTCGAGAGGTAGGGGGCGAAATGAGCAGTTCTTC
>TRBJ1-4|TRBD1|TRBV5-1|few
CASSKGQGEKLFF
TGCGCCAGCAGCAAAGGACAGGGTGAAAAACTGTTTTTT
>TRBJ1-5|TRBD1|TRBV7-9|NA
CASSLGTGERPQHF
TGTGCCAGCAGCCTGGGGACAGGGGAAAGGCCCCAGCATTTT
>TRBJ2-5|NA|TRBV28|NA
CASRETGKGILETQYF
TGTGCCAGCCGGGAGACAGGGAAAGGAATTCTGGAGACCCAGTACTTC
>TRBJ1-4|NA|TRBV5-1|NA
CASSLVGGGEKLFF
TGCGCCAGCAGCTTAGTCGGTGGAGGCGAAAAACTGTTTTTT
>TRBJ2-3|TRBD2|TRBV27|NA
CASMAGGTDTQYF
TGTGCCAGCATGGCGGGAGGGACAGATACGCAGTATTTT
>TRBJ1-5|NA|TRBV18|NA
CASSLGILLTEGDQPQHF
TGTGCCAGCTCACTCGGGATCCTTCTTACGGAAGGGGATCAGCCCCAGCATTTT
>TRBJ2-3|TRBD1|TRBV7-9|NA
CASSFGTGSTDTQYF
TGTGCCAGCAGCTTCGGGACAGGCAGCACAGATACGCAGTATTTT
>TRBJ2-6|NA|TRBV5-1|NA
CASSFSNSGANVLTF
TGCGCCAGCAGCTTTTCGAATTCTGGGGCCAACGTCCTGACTTTC
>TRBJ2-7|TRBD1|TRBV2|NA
CASSGQANYEQYF
TGTGCCAGCAGCGGACAGGCCAACTACGAGCAGTACTTC
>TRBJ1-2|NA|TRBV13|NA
CASSVGGRSYGYTF
TGTGCCAGCAGCGTCGGGGGGCGCAGCTATGGCTACACCTTC
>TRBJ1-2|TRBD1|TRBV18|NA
CASSRDRGLQANYGYTF
TGTGCCAGCTCCCGGGACAGGGGACTTCAAGCTAACTATGGCTACACCTTC
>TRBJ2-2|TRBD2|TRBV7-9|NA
CASSPGLANTGELFF
TGTGCCAGCAGTCCAGGACTAGCGAACACCGGGGAGCTGTTTTTT
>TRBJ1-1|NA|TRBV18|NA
CASSLSISQEAFF
TGTGCCAGCTCACTTAGTATCTCGCAGGAAGCTTTCTTT
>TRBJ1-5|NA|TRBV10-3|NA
CAASGEGNQPQHF
TGTGCCGCCTCGGGCGAAGGCAATCAGCCCCAGCATTTT